The source of this TCR beta chain is a study of cytomegalovirus exposure and HLA in healthy donors. TCRdb's copy holds only in-frame clones and misses some; the assay was immunoSEQ multiplex PCR. The sample yields about 120,000 clones, approximately 88% seen once. This clone appeared once. Sequencing used PBMCs. The receptor was derived from a woman between 18 and 29 years old in good health and CMV-seropositive.

The CDR3 sequence is CASQAGTGTYEQYF. The CDR3 DNA is TGTGCCAGTCAAGCCGGGACAGGTACCTACGAGCAGTACTTC. The V call is TRBV2, the J call TRBJ2-7; 8 nucleotides match TRBD1. Losses at the gene ends were 9 bases for V and 2 bases for J; bases not matched to a gene: 9. The CDR3 contains 14 residues. CDR1 and CDR2 (germline): SNHLY, FYNNEI.